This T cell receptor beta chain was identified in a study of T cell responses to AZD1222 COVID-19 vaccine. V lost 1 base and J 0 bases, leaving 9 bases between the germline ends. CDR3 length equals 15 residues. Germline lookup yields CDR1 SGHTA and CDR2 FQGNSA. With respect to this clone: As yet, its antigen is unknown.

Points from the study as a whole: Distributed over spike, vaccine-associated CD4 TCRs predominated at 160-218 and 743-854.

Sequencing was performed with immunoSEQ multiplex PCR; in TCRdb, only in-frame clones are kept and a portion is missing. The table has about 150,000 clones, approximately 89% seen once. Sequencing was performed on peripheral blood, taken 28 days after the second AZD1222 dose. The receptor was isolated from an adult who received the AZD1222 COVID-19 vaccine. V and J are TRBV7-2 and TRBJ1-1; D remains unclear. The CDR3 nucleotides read TGTGCCAGCAGCTTAGGCCAGATAATGAACACTGAAGCTTTCTTT. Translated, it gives CASSLGQIMNTEAFF.